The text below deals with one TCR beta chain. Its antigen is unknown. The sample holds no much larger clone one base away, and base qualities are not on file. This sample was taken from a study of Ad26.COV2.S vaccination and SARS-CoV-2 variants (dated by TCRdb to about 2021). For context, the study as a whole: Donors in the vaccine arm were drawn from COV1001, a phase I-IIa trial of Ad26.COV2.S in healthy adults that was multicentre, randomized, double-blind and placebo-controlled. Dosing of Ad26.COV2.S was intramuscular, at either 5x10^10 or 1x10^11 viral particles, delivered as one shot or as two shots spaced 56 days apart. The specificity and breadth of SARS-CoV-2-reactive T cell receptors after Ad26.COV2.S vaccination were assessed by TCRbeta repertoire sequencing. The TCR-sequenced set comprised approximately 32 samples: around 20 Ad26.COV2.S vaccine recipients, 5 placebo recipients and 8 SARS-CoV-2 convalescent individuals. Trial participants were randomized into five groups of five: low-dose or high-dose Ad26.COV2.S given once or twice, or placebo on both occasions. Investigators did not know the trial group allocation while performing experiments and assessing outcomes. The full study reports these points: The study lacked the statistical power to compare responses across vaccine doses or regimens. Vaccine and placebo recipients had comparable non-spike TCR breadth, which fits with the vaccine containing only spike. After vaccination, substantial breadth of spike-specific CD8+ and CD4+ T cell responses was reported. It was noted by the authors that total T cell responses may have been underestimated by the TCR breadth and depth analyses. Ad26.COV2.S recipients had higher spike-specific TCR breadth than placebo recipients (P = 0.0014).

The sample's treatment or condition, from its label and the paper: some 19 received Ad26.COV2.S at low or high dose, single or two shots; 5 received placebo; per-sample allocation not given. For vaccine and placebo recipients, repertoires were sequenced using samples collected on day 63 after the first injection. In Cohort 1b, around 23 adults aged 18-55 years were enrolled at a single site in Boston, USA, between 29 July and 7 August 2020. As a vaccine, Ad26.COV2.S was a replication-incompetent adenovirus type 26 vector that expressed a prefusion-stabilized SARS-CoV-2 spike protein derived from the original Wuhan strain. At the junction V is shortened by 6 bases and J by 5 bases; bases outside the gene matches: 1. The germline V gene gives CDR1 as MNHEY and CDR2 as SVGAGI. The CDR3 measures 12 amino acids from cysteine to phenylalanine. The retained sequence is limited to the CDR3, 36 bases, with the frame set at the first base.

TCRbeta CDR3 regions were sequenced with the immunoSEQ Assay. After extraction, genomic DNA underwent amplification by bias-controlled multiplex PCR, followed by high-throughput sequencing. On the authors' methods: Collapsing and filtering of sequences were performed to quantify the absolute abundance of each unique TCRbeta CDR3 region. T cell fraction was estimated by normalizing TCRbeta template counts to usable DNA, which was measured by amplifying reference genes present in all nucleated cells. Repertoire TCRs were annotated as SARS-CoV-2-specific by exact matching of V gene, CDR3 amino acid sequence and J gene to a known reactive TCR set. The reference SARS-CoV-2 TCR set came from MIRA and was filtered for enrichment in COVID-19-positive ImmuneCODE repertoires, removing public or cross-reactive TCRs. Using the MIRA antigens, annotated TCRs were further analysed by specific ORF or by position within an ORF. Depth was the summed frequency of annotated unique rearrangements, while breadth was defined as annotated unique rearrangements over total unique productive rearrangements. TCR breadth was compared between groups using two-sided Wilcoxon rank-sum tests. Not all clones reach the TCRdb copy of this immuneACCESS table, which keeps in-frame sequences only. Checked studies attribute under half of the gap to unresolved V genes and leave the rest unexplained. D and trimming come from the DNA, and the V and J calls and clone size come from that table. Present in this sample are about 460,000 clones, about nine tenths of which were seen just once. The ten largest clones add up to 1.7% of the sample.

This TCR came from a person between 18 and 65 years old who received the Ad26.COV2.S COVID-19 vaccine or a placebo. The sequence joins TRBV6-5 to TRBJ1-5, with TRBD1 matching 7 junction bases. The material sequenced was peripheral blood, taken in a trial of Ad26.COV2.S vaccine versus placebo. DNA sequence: TGTGCCAGCAGCCAGGGGGATCAGCCCCAGCATTTT. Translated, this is CASSQGDQPQHF.